Each of the 24 T cell receptor beta chains below was sequenced from the same sample in a study of siplizumab effects on memory and regulatory T cells. Using immunoSEQ multiplex PCR, the repertoire was profiled, and TCRdb retains in-frame clones only, with some absent. Among 90,000 to 120,000 clones listed, about 93% were seen once. The sample consisted of Tregs sorted from blood. The source of these receptors is a human donor in good health.

This sequence joins TRBV11-2 and TRBJ1-2; D is perhaps TRBD1 (6 bases). This CDR3 spans 17 amino acids. V was shortened by 1 base and J by 4 bases, with 19 bases between the two germline ends. Germline V CDR1 and CDR2: SGHAT, FQNNGV. In nucleotides, the CDR3 is TGTGCCAGCAGCTTAGGCGGACAGCTCCCCTACTTCTATGGCTACACCTTC. It codes for CASSLGGQLPYFYGYTF. Complete variable domain (other parts from reference TRBV11-2 and TRBJ1-2): EAGVAQSPRYKIIEKRQSVAFWCNPISGHATLYWYQQILGQGPKLLIQFQNNGVVDDSQLPKDRFSAERLKGVDSTLKIQPAKLEDSAVYLCASSLGGQLPYFYGYTFGSGTRLTVV.

In nucleotides, the CDR3 is TGCAGTGCTAGCGACGGTGGGGGCTACACCTTC. It is translated as CSASDGGGYTF. V gene TRBV20-1 combines with J gene TRBJ1-2; D uncertain. The CDR3 contains 11 residues. V lost 3 bases, J lost 8 bases, and 10 bases lay in between. From germline, CDR1 is DFQATT and CDR2 SNEGSKA (reference sequence).

The gene calls are TRBV6-1 and TRBJ1-1; no definite D call. Germline V gene sequence: CDR1 MNHNS, CDR2 SASEGT. V was trimmed by 2 bases and J by 8 bases, leaving 12 bases between them. The CDR3 has 13 amino acids. The CDR3 bases are TGTGCCAGCAGTGAAAATTGGGGATTCGAAGCTTTCTTT. Amino acids: CASSENWGFEAFF.

This clone was counted at least ten times. The chain carries TRBV4-1 and TRBJ1-4; TRBD1 is a possible D gene (5 bases). The CDR3 runs 16 residues. Germline V gene lookup returns CDR1 MGHRA and CDR2 YSYEKL. Trimming took 0 bases from V and 7 from J, leaving 15 bases between them. The CDR3 nucleotides read TGCGCCAGCAGCCAAGATAGTGGGGCTCGTATTGAAAAACTGTTTTTT. It translates to CASSQDSGARIEKLFF.

The chain combines TRBV5-1 with TRBJ2-7; the D is unclear. The germline V gene encodes CDR1 SGHRS and CDR2 YFSETQ. V lost 0 bases and J lost 0, with 10 bases in between. This CDR3 has 15 residues. The CDR3 region has the DNA TGCGCCAGCAGCTTGGTCCGGGCGAGCTCCTACGAGCAGTACTTC. This codes for CASSLVRASSYEQYF.

This chain joins TRBV4-1 and TRBJ2-2; D is undetermined. V lost 4 bases to trimming and J lost 4 bases, with 7 bases between them. The CDR3 contains 13 residues. CDR1 and CDR2 (germline): MGHRA, YSYEKL. In DNA, the CDR3 is TGCGCCAGCAGCCCTCTCGTCACCGGGGAGCTGTTTTTT. This codes for CASSPLVTGELFF.

V is TRBV18 and J is TRBJ2-5, with D tentatively TRBD2 (6 bases). In germline, CDR1 is KGHSH, CDR2 LQKENI. The CDR3 loop spans 15 amino acids. Between the trimmed V and J ends, which lost 3 bases and 5 bases, there was a span of 16 bases. The CDR3 loop reads CASSPGTLSRETQYF. CDR3 DNA sequence: TGTGCCAGCTCACCCGGGACTTTGTCGCGCGAGACCCAGTACTTC.

V and J are TRBV6-1 and TRBJ2-7, with a weak D call TRBD1 (6 bases). The CDR3 extends over 16 amino acids. CDR1 and CDR2 from the germline V gene are MNHNS and SASEGT. V was cut by 3 bases and J by 0 bases, with 15 bases left in between. The CDR3 DNA reads TGTGCCAGCAGTGATTTTAGGGGGATCTACTCCTACGAGCAGTACTTC. It is translated as CASSDFRGIYSYEQYF.

The chain is built from TRBV29-1 and TRBJ2-1, with a weak D call TRBD1 (6 bases). V was cut by 6 bases and J by 4 bases, with 10 bases left in between. In germline, CDR1 is SQVTM, CDR2 ANQGSEA. The CDR3 has 12 residues. The CDR3 region is CSVGAPYNEQFF. CDR3 DNA sequence: TGCAGCGTGGGGGCTCCGTACAATGAGCAGTTCTTC.

The chain is built from TRBV6-1 and TRBJ1-2; D remains unclear. The CDR3 spans 12 residues. The germline V gene encodes CDR1 MNHNS and CDR2 SASEGT. V lost 3 bases, J lost 8 bases, and 10 bases lay in between. The CDR3 is CASSDVFNGYTF. In DNA form, the CDR3 reads TGTGCCAGCAGTGATGTCTTCAACGGCTACACCTTC.

The genes are TRBV10-3 and TRBJ1-1; 12 nucleotides agree with TRBD1. Germline CDR1 is ENHRY and CDR2 is SYGVKD. The CDR3 extends over 13 amino acids. V lost 6 bases and J lost 7; bases outside the gene matches: 3. The CDR3 DNA sequence: TGTGCCATCAGGGGACAGGGGGCGGATGAAGCTTTCTTT. Its protein is CAIRGQGADEAFF.

The V gene is TRBV10-3, the J gene TRBJ1-2, with 8 bases matching TRBD1. CDR3 length equals 13 residues. The germline gives CDR1 ENHRY, CDR2 SYGVKD. J was trimmed by 2 bases and V by 8 bases; bases with no gene match: 4. CDR3 sequence reads: CAIGQGDNYGYTF. CDR3 nucleotides: TGTGCCATCGGACAGGGAGACAACTATGGCTACACCTTC.

The chain joins TRBV18 to TRBJ1-3; the D is unclear. The germline V gene encodes CDR1 KGHSH and CDR2 LQKENI. The V and J ends lost 3 bases and 5 bases respectively, with 11 bases between them. The CDR3 extends over 14 amino acids. CDR3 sequence: CASSPLDGRNTIYF. CDR3 in DNA: TGTGCCAGCTCACCCTTGGACGGCCGAAACACCATATATTTT.

This rearrangement joins TRBV21-1 to TRBJ2-3; TRBD2, the D gene given by the table, was not confirmed from the DNA. TRBV21-1 corresponds to a pseudogene. The CDR3 is made up of 14 amino acids. Here the CDR3 DNA reads TGTGCCAGCAGCCCCCGGGACTGCACAGATACGCAGTATTTT. It specifies CASSPRDCTDTQYF.

For the CDR3, the DNA is TGTGCCAGCAGTTACGTCGGGGGGCGCCCCCCCGAGCAGTACTTC. This sequence encodes CASSYVGGRPPEQYF. This sequence joins TRBV6-6 and TRBJ2-7; tentative D call: TRBD2 (7 bases). The V gene's germline CDR1 is MNHNY and CDR2 SVGAGI (reference sequence). The CDR3 sequence is 15 residues long. V lost 2 bases and J lost 6, with 17 bases in between.

V gene TRBV14 combines with J gene TRBJ1-1; 8 bases map to TRBD1. The V and J ends lost 4 bases and 0 bases, in that order; junction bases with no gene match: 7. The CDR3 covers 16 residues. CDR1 SGHDN and CDR2 FVKESK come from the germline V gene. Here the CDR3 reads CASSLARQGMNTEAFF. The CDR3 DNA is TGTGCCAGCAGCCTAGCGAGACAGGGGATGAACACTGAAGCTTTCTTT.

CDR3 nucleotide sequence: TGTGCCAGCTCACTCCCAGGGTCTGATACGCAGTATTTT. Translation: CASSLPGSDTQYF. The V call is TRBV18, the J call TRBJ2-3; TRBD1 might be the D (5 bases). The CDR3 is 13 amino acids. Trimming pared 4 bases from V and 6 bases from J, leaving 11 bases between. The V gene's germline CDR1 is KGHSH and CDR2 LQKENI.

This sequence joins TRBV5-1 and TRBJ1-6, with 9 bases fitting TRBD1. Germline lookup yields CDR1 SGHRS and CDR2 YFSETQ. J lost 10 bases, V lost 1 base, and 3 bases had no gene match. The CDR3 runs 14 residues. The CDR3 nucleotides are TGCGCCAGCAGCTTGACAGGGGGCTTGTCACCCCTCCACTTT. Its translation: CASSLTGGLSPLHF.

This chain uses TRBV29-1 with TRBJ1-3; D not resolved. Germline V gene lookup returns CDR1 SQVTM and CDR2 ANQGSEA. V gave up 7 bases and J gave up 3 bases, with 16 bases separating them. The CDR3 spans 14 residues. In nucleotides, the CDR3 is TGCAGCGGGACCGCGGATTTGGGTGGAAACACCATATATTTT. Translating it yields CSGTADLGGNTIYF.

This CDR3 reads CASSSQLFQETQYF. The CDR3 nucleotides are TGTGCCAGCAGCTCACAGCTATTCCAAGAGACCCAGTACTTC. The chain couples TRBV7-8 to TRBJ2-5; D not certain. In germline, CDR1 is SGHVS, CDR2 FQNEAQ. V shed 4 bases and J shed 1 base, with 10 bases lying between them. CDR3 length: 14 residues.

The chain recombines TRBV5-1 with TRBJ1-1; tentative D call: TRBD1 (6 bases). Germline CDR1 and CDR2: SGHRS and YFSETQ. Trimming left V 6 bases short and J 1 base short, with 13 bases between. The length of the CDR3 is 14 residues. The CDR3 bases are TGCGCCAGCACCGGGGGGCGACGGAACACTGAAGCTTTCTTT. It specifies CASTGGRRNTEAFF.

The V gene is TRBV7-8, the J gene TRBJ2-7, with D uncertain. Between the trimmed V and J ends, which lost 1 base and 2 bases, there was a span of 12 bases. Germline V gene data show CDR1 as SGHVS and CDR2 as FQNEAQ. The length of the CDR3 is 15 residues. CDR3 coding DNA: TGTGCCAGCAGCTTAGTAGCCGACATACCCTACGAGCAGTACTTC. Its protein is CASSLVADIPYEQYF.

V gene TRBV5-1 combines with J gene TRBJ1-6, with no clear D. Trimming stripped 0 bases from V and 7 bases from J, with 11 bases between. Germline values: CDR1 SGHRS, CDR2 YFSETQ. This CDR3 region has 15 residues. CDR3 nucleotides: TGCGCCAGCAGCTTGGGGCAAACTTCCAATTCACCCCTCCACTTT. Translating it yields CASSLGQTSNSPLHF.

J is TRBJ1-2 and V is TRBV6-5; perhaps TRBD1 as D (5 bases). The V gene lost 2 bases and the J gene lost 4 bases, with 14 bases spanning the gap. The germline V gene has CDR1 MNHEY and CDR2 SVGAGI. The CDR3 has 15 residues. CDR3 in amino acids: CASSYLPGGFYGYTF. In nucleotides, the CDR3 is TGTGCCAGCAGTTACCTCCCCGGGGGATTCTATGGCTACACCTTC.